A selection of T cell receptor beta chains follows, all from one sample in a study of T cells in pancreatic ductal adenocarcinoma. Assay used: immunoSEQ multiplex PCR; TCRdb lists only in-frame clones, some missing. This table has around 94,000 clones, about 95% appearing once. The sample comprised PBMCs. These receptors all come from a human donor with pancreatic ductal adenocarcinoma. CDR3s include the opening cysteine and the closing phenylalanine or tryptophan. D genes are given only for firm matches. Some rows have no size entry. The others give once, few or many, or a class for an expanded clone.

J gene	V gene	clone size	D gene	CDR3 DNA	CDR3 protein
TRBJ2-5	TRBV7-9	NA	NA	TGTGCCAGCAGCCTTGCCGGGATTTCGGAGACCCAGTACTTC	CASSLAGISETQYF
TRBJ2-3	TRBV10-1	NA	TRBD1	TGCGCCAGCAGTGAGTCGCCGACAGGGGGCTACGGGCTTAGCACAGATACGCAGTATTTT	CASSESPTGGYGLSTDTQYF
TRBJ2-3	TRBV9	NA	NA	TGTGCCAGCAGCGAATTTCAGGGGTACACAGATACGCAGTATTTT	CASSEFQGYTDTQYF
TRBJ1-1	TRBV14	NA	NA	TGTGCCAGCAGCACCGCGGGTTTCACTGAAGCTTTCTTT	CASSTAGFTEAFF
TRBJ1-6	TRBV7-2	NA	TRBD1	TGTGCCAGCAGCTTAGTTGCAGGGGGCGATTCACCCCTCCACTTT	CASSLVAGGDSPLHF
TRBJ2-5	TRBV19	NA	TRBD2	TGTGCCAGTAGTATGTGGACTAGCGGGAGAGATAAGACCCAGTACTTC	CASSMWTSGRDKTQYF
TRBJ2-1	TRBV9	NA	TRBD2	TGTGCCAGCAGCGTAGAGGGACTAGCAGACTACAATGAGCAGTTCTTC	CASSVEGLADYNEQFF
TRBJ1-3	TRBV15	NA	TRBD1	TGTGCCACCAGCAGAGGGGTTACAGGGGCGGGTGGAAACACCATATATTTT	CATSRGVTGAGGNTIYF
TRBJ2-5	TRBV7-2	NA	TRBD2	TGTGCCAGCAGCCCTTGGACTAGCGGGAGGAGGGAGACCCAGTACTTC	CASSPWTSGRRETQYF
TRBJ2-3	TRBV5-8	NA	TRBD1	TGTGCCAGCAGCCGGACAGGGGGGACAGATACGCAGTATTTT	CASSRTGGTDTQYF
TRBJ2-6	TRBV4-1	NA	NA	TGCGCCAGCAGCCAAGTCGGGATGCAGTCCGTCAGGGCCAACGTCCTGACTTTC	CASSQVGMQSVRANVLTF
TRBJ2-3	TRBV7-3	NA	NA	TGTGCCAGCAGCTCCCAGGCCACAGATACGCAGTATTTT	CASSSQATDTQYF
TRBJ1-5	TRBV5-1	once	TRBD1	TGCGCCAGCAGCTTTAGTCAGGGGGGACAGCCCCAGCATTTT	CASSFSQGGQPQHF
TRBJ2-5	TRBV10-3	NA	NA	TGTGCCATCAGCCAAGGGGGGGACCAGGAGACCCAGTACTTC	CAISQGGDQETQYF
TRBJ2-5	TRBV23-1	once	TRBD1	TGCGCCAGCAGTCCCCCAATACCGGACAGGGTGGGACAAGAGACCCAGTACTTC	CASSPPIPDRVGQETQYF
TRBJ2-5	TRBV28	NA	TRBD2	TGTGCCAGCAAACCGGGAGGGGCAAAGGAGACCCAGTACTTC	CASKPGGAKETQYF
TRBJ2-3	TRBV28	NA	NA	TGTGCCAGCAGTTTTATCGACACCATCACAGATACGCAGTATTTT	CASSFIDTITDTQYF
TRBJ2-3	TRBV18	NA	NA	TGTGCCAGCTCACGAAGTCGACTAGGCTTCACAGATACGCAGTATTTT	CASSRSRLGFTDTQYF
TRBJ2-3	TRBV5-1	NA	NA	TGCGCCAGCAGCTTGGCTGGGGGGACAGATACGCAGTATTTT	CASSLAGGTDTQYF
TRBJ1-5	TRBV30	NA	NA	TGTGCCTGGTCGGAGGGGAACAGCAATCAGCCCCAGCATTTT	CAWSEGNSNQPQHF
TRBJ2-1	TRBV7-3	NA	TRBD2	TGTGCCAGCAGCTTAAGGACTAGCGCGGGGGATGAGCAGTTCTTC	CASSLRTSAGDEQFF
TRBJ1-5	TRBV28	NA	NA	TGTGCCAGCAATACGGGTTTGCAGCCCCAGCATTTT	CASNTGLQPQHF
TRBJ2-3	TRBV9	NA	TRBD1	TGTGCCAGCAGCGGGGGGACAGGGGTCCGCGATACGCAGTATTTT	CASSGGTGVRDTQYF
TRBJ1-2	TRBV5-6	NA	TRBD1	TGTGCCAGCAGCCGGGACAGGGAGGTAGGTGGCTACACCTTC	CASSRDREVGGYTF
TRBJ2-1	TRBV18	NA	NA	TGTGCCAGCTCACCCGGGATAGGCTCCTACAATGAGCAGTTCTTC	CASSPGIGSYNEQFF
TRBJ2-1	TRBV5-5	NA	NA	TGTGCCAGCAGCTTGATCCGAGCCAATGAGCAGTTCTTC	CASSLIRANEQFF
TRBJ2-5	TRBV4-3	NA	NA	TGCGCCAGCAGTTACAGCGGGTCCGCCGAAGAGACCCAGTACTTC	CASSYSGSAEETQYF
TRBJ2-5	TRBV2	NA	NA	TGTGCCAGTCGGACAGACCAAGAGACCCAGTACTTC	CASRTDQETQYF
TRBJ2-5	TRBV5-1	NA	NA	TGCGCCAGCAGCCACGGACAGGGAGGGGGGGAGACCCAGTACTTC	CASSHGQGGGETQYF
TRBJ1-6	TRBV5-1	NA	TRBD1	TGCGCCAGCAGCTTCCTGGGACAGGGCTCTTCACCCCTCCACTTT	CASSFLGQGSSPLHF
TRBJ1-4	TRBV18	NA	NA	TGTGCCAGCTCACCTGGAGCAACTAATGAAAAACTGTTTTTT	CASSPGATNEKLFF
TRBJ2-7	TRBV7-8	NA	NA	TGTGCCAGCAGCTCGGACAATGTCGGCGAGCAGTACTTC	CASSSDNVGEQYF
TRBJ2-7	TRBV7-2	NA	TRBD2	TGTGCCAGCAGCTTCCAAACTAGCGGGAGCCCGAGCTCCTACGAGCAGTACTTC	CASSFQTSGSPSSYEQYF
TRBJ1-1	TRBV2	NA	NA	TGTGCCAGTAAGTCAGGGGTGTACACTGAAGCTTTCTTT	CASKSGVYTEAFF
TRBJ1-2	TRBV4-2	NA	TRBD1	TGTGCCAGCAGCCAAGAAACGACAGGGGACTATGGCTACACCTTC	CASSQETTGDYGYTF
TRBJ2-1	TRBV2	NA	TRBD2	TGTGCCAGCACGCGGGAGTCCTACAATGAGCAGTTCTTC	CASTRESYNEQFF
TRBJ2-3	TRBV7-9	NA	TRBD2	TGTGCCAGCAGCTTAAGGGTGCTAGCGGGTGGACCAGGTACGCAGTATTTT	CASSLRVLAGGPGTQYF
TRBJ2-1	TRBV6-5	NA	TRBD2	TGTGCCAGCAGGCCCGGCGGGAGCTCCTACAATGAGCAGTTCTTC	CASRPGGSSYNEQFF
TRBJ2-3	TRBV27	NA	TRBD1	TGTGCCAGCAGTAGCGGACAGGGGATAGATACGCAGTATTTT	CASSSGQGIDTQYF
TRBJ2-3	TRBV19	NA	TRBD1	TGTGCCAGTAGCAACACAGGGGGCAGGGATACGCAGTATTTT	CASSNTGGRDTQYF
TRBJ2-7	TRBV7-9	NA	NA	TGTGCCAGCAGCTTACTCCCGAGCTACGAGCAGTACTTC	CASSLLPSYEQYF
TRBJ2-1	TRBV6-4	NA	NA	TGTGCCAGCAGTGTGAACAGGGCCAACAATGAGCAGTTCTTC	CASSVNRANNEQFF
TRBJ2-5	TRBV11-1	NA	NA	TGTGCCAGCAGCTTTTATCAAGAGACCCAGTACTTC	CASSFYQETQYF
TRBJ1-5	TRBV5-1	NA	NA	TGCGCCAGCAGCTTGGGTTCGGGGGGCATTGGCAATCAGCCCCAGCATTTT	CASSLGSGGIGNQPQHF
TRBJ2-1	TRBV7-9	NA	NA	TGTGCCAGCAGCAGTGCAGGTTCCTACAATGAGCAGTTCTTC	CASSSAGSYNEQFF
TRBJ2-7	TRBV5-1	few	NA	TGCGCCAGCAGCTTGGGACAGGTGTACGAGCAGTACTTC	CASSLGQVYEQYF
TRBJ2-2	TRBV5-1	NA	NA	TGCGCCAGCAGCCCACGGGTATCCACCGGGGAGCTGTTTTTT	CASSPRVSTGELFF
TRBJ2-4	TRBV30	NA	NA	TGTGCCTGGAGTCGGCACAGCAACCTAGCCAAAAACATTCAGTACTTC	CAWSRHSNLAKNIQYF
TRBJ2-3	TRBV9	once	NA	TGTGCCAGCAGCGTTCCACAAGCCCTAGACCTCTCGGATACGCAGTATTTT	CASSVPQALDLSDTQYF
TRBJ2-2	TRBV5-8	NA	NA	TGTGCCAGCAGCTTGTCGGTCCGGGGGTATGAGCTGTTTTTT	CASSLSVRGYELFF
TRBJ2-7	TRBV7-2	once	TRBD2	TGTGCCAGCAGCTTAGCAGGAGCGGGAGGGTCGGGGGAGCAGTACTTC	CASSLAGAGGSGEQYF
TRBJ1-1	TRBV5-1	NA	TRBD1	TGCGCCAGCTCGGACAGGGGTACTGAAGCTTTCTTT	CASSDRGTEAFF
TRBJ1-1	TRBV5-4	NA	NA	TGTGCCAGCAGCCCCCGAGGGCGGGCGTCGGAAGCTTTCTTT	CASSPRGRASEAFF